This entry lists 32 T cell receptor beta chains sequenced from one sample in a study of T cells in Graves' hyperthyroidism and ophthalmopathy. RNA transcripts provided the source from which TCR beta CDR3 regions were amplified. Initially, a first-round RT-PCR of the TCR CDR3 employed the HTBI primer set. One entry per CDR3 protein results from TCRdb running MiXCR on the multiplex PCR reads. Among 380,000 or so distinct CDR3 sequences listed, about a fifth were seen once. The specimen sequenced was blood. These receptors were taken from a woman younger than 35 with Graves' hyperthyroidism.

There are many counts of this clonotype. This chain links TRBV5-6 with TRBJ2-5; D is uncertain. V was shortened by 3 bases and J by 5 bases, with 8 bases between the two germline ends. Germline CDR1 SGHDT, CDR2 YYEEEE. The CDR3 totals 12 residues. The CDR3 loop is CASSWARETQYF. CDR3 sequence (DNA): TGTGCCAGCAGCTGGGCCCGGGAGACCCAGTACTTC.

This clonotype was seen only a few times. This chain connects TRBV4-2 to TRBJ1-1; D is perhaps TRBD1 (5 bases). This CDR3 has 12 residues. CDR1 is LGHNA, CDR2 YNFKEQ, per germline. V was cut by 6 bases and J by 5 bases, with 10 bases left in between. The CDR3 nucleotides read TGTGCCAGCAGACAGGAGCGGACTGAAGCTTTCTTT. Translating gives CASRQERTEAFF.

This clonotype was detected ten times or more. This chain uses TRBV6-2 or TRBV6-3 with TRBJ1-1; no clear D. Trimming removed 7 bases from V and 0 bases from J, with 12 bases in between. CDR1 is MNHEY, CDR2 SVGEGT, per germline. The CDR3 contains 14 residues. In nucleotides, the CDR3 is TGTGCCAGCACCTCGGCGGGTGTGAACACTGAAGCTTTCTTT. It translates to CASTSAGVNTEAFF.

This clonotype was recorded at least ten times. V usage is TRBV6-1 and J usage is TRBJ2-2, with TRBD1 matching over 9 bases. Germline loops: CDR1 MNHNS, CDR2 SASEGT. The CDR3 totals 15 residues. V shed 6 bases and J 2 bases; nucleotides not matched to a gene: 4. The chain's CDR3 is CASRRGQGNTGELFF. The CDR3 nucleotides are TGTGCCAGCAGGAGGGGACAGGGAAACACCGGGGAGCTGTTTTTT.

The table lists this clonotype with a few counts. The V and J genes are TRBV3-1 and TRBJ2-7, with D tentatively TRBD2 (7 bases). V dropped 5 bases and J dropped 6 bases, with 14 bases sitting between them. This CDR3 contains 13 residues. From germline, CDR1 is LGHDT and CDR2 YNNKEL (reference sequence). CDR3: CASSIGGGGEQYF. The CDR3 DNA sequence: TGTGCCAGCAGCATAGGGGGGGGCGGCGAGCAGTACTTC.

About this clonotype itself: A much larger clone lies a single base off, so this may be a read error. The chain carries TRBV12-3 or TRBV12-4 and TRBJ1-1; tentative D call: TRBD1 (6 bases). The length of the CDR3 is 16 residues. The CDR3 here is CASSHPGGRTNTEACF. The CDR3 DNA reads as TGTGCCAGCAGCCACCCGGGGGGCCGGACGAACACTGAAGCTTGCTTT.

This chain links TRBV6-2 or TRBV6-3 with TRBJ1-5, with D perhaps matching TRBD1 (5 bases). The V and J ends lost 4 bases and 4 bases respectively, with 8 bases between them. Germline CDR1 is MNHEY and CDR2 is SVGEGT. The CDR3 covers 13 residues. The CDR3 DNA follows: TGTGCCAGCAGTTCAGGGACTAATCAGCCCCAGCATTTT. Residues: CASSSGTNQPQHF.

The chain is built from TRBV6-5 and TRBJ1-5; D unclear. Germline values: CDR1 MNHEY, CDR2 SVGAGI. CDR3 length: 14 residues. The V and J ends lost 7 bases and 1 base respectively, with 11 bases between them. The CDR3 here is CASKFLDSNQPQHF. DNA of the CDR3: TGTGCCAGCAAGTTTCTCGACAGCAATCAGCCCCAGCATTTT.

At least ten counts were recorded for this clonotype. The rearrangement links TRBV2 to TRBJ1-2, with 7 bases lining up with TRBD1. Germline loops: CDR1 SNHLY, CDR2 FYNNEI. The CDR3 consists of 13 residues. The trim removed 6 bases at V and 6 bases at J, leaving 7 bases unmatched. The CDR3 DNA is TGTGCCAGCAGGGGGGGACAGAGAGATGGCTACACCTTC. It translates to CASRGGQRDGYTF.

To note about this clonotype: A much larger clonotype is one base distant, so this may be a read error. The chain uses TRBV20-1 and TRBJ1-1; D uncertain. The CDR3 spans 11 residues. Germline V gene sequence: CDR1 DFQATT, CDR2 SNEGSKA (reference sequence). The CDR3 region is CSAIGLAEACF. The CDR3 nucleotides read TGCAGTGCTATAGGGCTGGCTGAAGCTTGCTTT.

There are a few counts of this clonotype. Given a much more abundant clone one base away, this may be a read error. Given the absence of the conserved phenylalanine or tryptophan at the CDR3 end, a read error is likely. The V call is TRBV11-2, the J call TRBJ1-1, with D possibly matching TRBD1 (5 bases). The CDR3 loop spans 18 amino acids. The germline V and J ends were trimmed by 0 bases and 1 base, with 18 bases remaining between them. The V gene's germline CDR1 is SGHAT and CDR2 FQNNGV. The CDR3 loop reads CASSLDPWQGLSNTEAFS. The CDR3 nucleotides read TGTGCCAGCAGCTTAGATCCCTGGCAGGGCCTCTCGAACACTGAAGCTTTCTCT.

This clonotype was counted many times. This rearrangement joins TRBV9 to TRBJ1-5; tentative D call: TRBD1 (5 bases). The CDR3 has 15 amino acids. V was cut by 3 bases and J by 8 bases, with 18 bases left in between. CDR1 is SGDLS, CDR2 YYNGEE, per germline. CDR3 sequence (DNA): TGTGCCAGCAGCGCAGTCGGCGGGGCAGAGGAGCCCCAGCATTTT. Translation: CASSAVGGAEEPQHF.

This clonotype has at least ten counts. V is TRBV2 and J is TRBJ1-2; unclear D gene. With 4 bases removed from V and 4 bases from J, the gap between germline ends came to 7 bases. The germline V gene has CDR1 SNHLY and CDR2 FYNNEI. CDR3 length: 12 residues. CDR3 sequence: CASSGQAYGYTF. In DNA form, the CDR3 reads TGTGCCAGCAGTGGGCAAGCCTATGGCTACACCTTC.

There are many counts of this clonotype. The rearrangement links TRBV12-3 or TRBV12-4 to TRBJ1-2; D remains ambiguous. V lost 6 bases to trimming and J lost 0 bases, with 11 bases between them. CDR3 length equals 14 residues. The CDR3 spells CASSPSAANYGYTF. CDR3 DNA: TGTGCCAGCAGCCCTTCCGCGGCTAACTATGGCTACACCTTC.

The sample holds a few counts of this clonotype. The chain employs TRBV11-2 and TRBJ1-1; 7 nucleotides agree with TRBD1. After removal of 5 bases from V and 1 base from J, the junction contained 4 bases not matched to a gene. Germline CDR1 SGHAT, CDR2 FQNNGV. The CDR3 consists of 14 residues. CDR3 loop: CASSPYRGNTEAFF. The CDR3 DNA sequence: TGTGCCAGCAGCCCTTACAGGGGGAACACTGAAGCTTTCTTT.

Ten or more counts support this clonotype. This sequence joins TRBV27 and TRBJ2-5, with 8 bases that match TRBD1. Looked up from germline, CDR1 is MNHEY and CDR2 is SMNVEV (reference sequence). The V gene end was trimmed by 8 bases and the J gene end by 4 bases; junction bases not matched to a gene: 12. This CDR3 has 15 residues. CDR3: CASGRGRGRGETQYF. DNA for the CDR3: TGTGCCAGCGGCCGCGGCAGGGGGCGCGGAGAGACCCAGTACTTC.

The sample holds one count of this clonotype. A junction end diverges from the germline sequence, so it may reflect a read error. V is TRBV11-2 and J is TRBJ2-7; TRBD1 matches 7 bases. The CDR3 is 15 residues long. The germline CDR1 and CDR2 sequences are SGHAT and FQNNGV. This CDR3 is CASSVEAGGSYEQYF. The CDR3 region has the DNA TGTGCCAGCAGCGTAGAGGCAGGGGGCTCCTACGAGCAGTACTTC.

This clonotype was observed at least ten times. This chain joins TRBV18 and TRBJ2-7, with TRBD2 matching 12 bases. This CDR3 spans 16 amino acids. V was pared by 4 bases and J by 5 bases, with 9 bases of the junction left unmatched. Germline values: CDR1 KGHSH, CDR2 LQKENI. Here the CDR3 DNA reads TGTGCCAGCTCACGTAATCCGGGACTAGCGGGTGACGAGCAGTACTTC. Translation: CASSRNPGLAGDEQYF.

The chain recombines TRBV19 with TRBJ1-1, with 7 bases lining up with TRBD1. J was trimmed by 1 base and V by 5 bases; bases with no gene match: 7. Looked up from germline, CDR1 is LNHDA and CDR2 is SQIVND (reference sequence). This CDR3 is built from 15 residues. This CDR3 is CASSPKTGKNTEAFF. The CDR3 bases are TGTGCCAGTAGTCCAAAGACAGGGAAGAACACTGAAGCTTTCTTT.

This clonotype was observed at least ten times. The chain joins TRBV5-5 to TRBJ1-5, with D perhaps TRBD1 (5 bases). V was pared by 4 bases and J by 8 bases, with 22 bases between. The germline CDR1 and CDR2 sequences are SGHKS and YYEKEE (reference sequence). The CDR3 extends over 16 amino acids. The CDR3 DNA reads TGTGCCAGCAGCCGGATTGGAGTGGGACCCTTGGAGCCCCAGCATTTT. Amino acid sequence: CASSRIGVGPLEPQHF.

This clonotype occurred many times. The chain recombines TRBV5-5 with TRBJ2-3; no clear D. Germline V gene lookup returns CDR1 SGHKS and CDR2 YYEKEE (reference sequence). This CDR3 region has 14 residues. Trimming cost V 1 base and J 4 bases, with 10 bases left between them. CDR3 DNA: TGTGCCAGCAGCTTGTCGTGGTCCGCAGATACGCAGTATTTT. It encodes CASSLSWSADTQYF. Drawing the rest from reference TRBV5-5 and TRBJ2-3, the complete variable domain is DAGVTQSPTHLIKTRGQQVTLRCSPISGHKSVSWYQQVLGQGPQFIFQYYEKEERGRGNFPDRFSARQFPNYSSELNVNALLLGDSALYLCASSLSWSADTQYFGPGTRLTVL.

Comment on this clonotype: A junction boundary mismatches the germline segment, possibly from a read error. The chain joins TRBV12-3 or TRBV12-4 to TRBJ1-5; weak D call: TRBD1 (5 bases). This CDR3 region has 18 residues. This CDR3 reads CASSFRGRFGFSNQPQRF. CDR3 nucleotides: TGTGCTAGCAGTTTTCGGGGCCGCTTTGGCTTTAGCAATCAGCCCCAGCGTTTT.

This clonotype has at least ten counts. This rearrangement joins TRBV2 to TRBJ1-5; D not resolved. The CDR3 length is 12 residues. Trimming removed 4 bases at V and 7 bases at J, with 8 bases between. CDR1 and CDR2 from the germline V gene are SNHLY and FYNNEI. CDR3 protein: CASSGWQQPQHF. The CDR3 coding sequence is TGTGCCAGCAGTGGATGGCAGCAGCCCCAGCATTTT.

This clonotype appeared many times. V gene TRBV29-1 combines with J gene TRBJ1-1, with 8 positions matching TRBD1. This CDR3 has 13 amino acids. Trimming cost V 4 bases and J 2 bases; bases outside gene matches: 3. CDR1 and CDR2 from the germline V gene are SQVTM and ANQGSEA. CDR3 region: CSVGTGYNTEAFF. Here the CDR3 DNA reads TGCAGCGTTGGGACAGGGTACAACACTGAAGCTTTCTTT.

The V gene is TRBV5-1, the J gene TRBJ2-7; 9 nucleotides match TRBD2. Germline loops: CDR1 SGHRS, CDR2 YFSETQ. J was trimmed by 4 bases and V by 0 bases; bases with no gene match: 5. The CDR3 contains 15 residues. The CDR3 region is CASSLGGGATYEQYF. The CDR3 DNA is TGCGCCAGCAGCTTGGGCGGGGGGGCCACGTACGAGCAGTACTTC. Looking up the rest from reference TRBV5-1 and TRBJ2-7 gives the full variable domain: KAGVTQTPRYLIKTRGQQVTLSCSPISGHRSVSWYQQTPGQGLQFLFEYFSETQRNKGNFPGRFSGRQFSNSRSEMNVSTLELGDSALYLCASSLGGGATYEQYFGPGTRLTVT.

A note on this clonotype: A much bigger clone sits one base away, suggesting this may be a read error. The chain has TRBV6-5 and TRBJ2-5; unclear D gene. This CDR3 is built from 11 residues. Germline values: CDR1 MNHEY, CDR2 SVGAGI. In nucleotides, the CDR3 is TGTTCCAGCAGCATTGCGGAGACCCAGTACTTC. It specifies CSSSIAETQYF.

This clonotype was observed at least ten times. The chain carries TRBV6-6 and TRBJ1-1; tentatively, D is TRBD1 (5 bases). With 4 bases removed from V and 1 base from J, the gap between germline ends came to 10 bases. Germline V CDR1 and CDR2: MNHNY, SVGAGI (reference sequence). This CDR3 comprises 14 residues. CDR3 DNA: TGTGCCAGCAGTTCAGGGATCAGGAACACTGAAGCTTTCTTT. Its translation: CASSSGIRNTEAFF.

This clonotype has a count of ten or more. The chain couples TRBV11-1 to TRBJ1-1; TRBD1 aligns across 7 bases. Germline values: CDR1 SGHAT, CDR2 FQDESV (reference sequence). Losses at the gene ends were 4 bases for V and 3 bases for J; bases not matched to a gene: 14. CDR3 length: 17 residues. CDR3 sequence reads: CASSSKRGQGWHTEAFF. CDR3 DNA sequence: TGTGCCAGCAGCTCAAAGAGGGGGCAGGGGTGGCACACTGAAGCTTTCTTT.

In this sample, this clonotype turned up many times. This sequence joins TRBV19 and TRBJ1-2, with D maybe TRBD1 (5 bases). V lost 1 base to trimming and J lost 13 bases, with 16 bases between them. Per germline, CDR1 LNHDA and CDR2 SQIVND (reference sequence). The CDR3 extends over 13 amino acids. In DNA form, the CDR3 reads TGTGCCAGTAGTATAGCGGTTCGGGACGCCATCACCTTC. This codes for CASSIAVRDAITF.

This clonotype came up many times. The chain combines TRBV2 with TRBJ1-5, with D unresolved. The CDR3 runs 18 residues. The germline V gene has CDR1 SNHLY and CDR2 FYNNEI. Trimming stripped 0 bases from V and 3 bases from J, with 18 bases between. The CDR3 DNA is TGTGCCAGCAGTGAAGCGCTCGGAGGTCCTACCCTCAATCAGCCCCAGCATTTT. This sequence encodes CASSEALGGPTLNQPQHF. Supplemented by reference TRBV2 and TRBJ1-5, the full variable domain reads EPEVTQTPSHQVTQMGQEVILRCVPISNHLYFYWYRQILGQKVEFLVSFYNNEISEKSEIFDDQFSVERPDGSNFTLKIRSTKLEDSAMYFCASSEALGGPTLNQPQHFGDGTRLSIL.

The rearrangement uses TRBV5-1 and TRBJ1-3; no reliable D call. Trimming removed 3 bases from V and 0 bases from J, with 16 bases in between. From germline, CDR1 is SGHRS and CDR2 YFSETQ. The CDR3 extends over 17 amino acids. This CDR3 is CASSSQGGFLSGNTIYF. CDR3 in DNA: TGCGCCAGCAGCTCCCAAGGCGGTTTCCTCTCTGGAAACACCATATATTTT.

This clonotype has only a few counts. V usage is TRBV3-1 and J usage is TRBJ1-1, with D perhaps TRBD1 (5 bases). This CDR3 has 15 amino acids. V was pared by 1 base and J by 7 bases, with 16 bases between. The V gene's germline CDR1 is LGHDT and CDR2 YNNKEL (reference sequence). CDR3 bases: TGTGCCAGCAGCCAAGCATCTTCGGCAGGGAGTGAAGCTTTCTTT. Translated: CASSQASSAGSEAFF. The variable domain in full, completed from reference TRBV3-1 and TRBJ1-1, reads DTAVSQTPKYLVTQMGNDKSIKCEQNLGHDTMYWYKQDSKKFLKIMFSYNNKELIINETVPNRFSPKSPDKAHLNLHINSLELGDSAVYFCASSQASSAGSEAFFGQGTRLTVV.